These T cell receptor beta chains were read from a single sample in a study of T cells after yellow fever vaccination. TCRdb itself ran the 5' RACE reads through MiXCR, one entry per CDR3 protein. The profile shows roughly 50,000 distinct CDR3 sequences, around 7% of them singletons. This material consisted of CD8+ T cells sorted from PBMCs, taken around 15 days after the first yellow fever vaccination. Every receptor here comes from a young man who received the YFV17D yellow fever vaccine. CDR3s include the opening cysteine and the closing phenylalanine or tryptophan. D genes are given only for firm matches. Not every row has a clone size; where given, it reads once, few, many or a size class.

clone_size	d_call	v_call	cdr3_length	j_call	cdr3_nt	cdr3_aa
many	NA	TRBV4-3	14	TRBJ1-2	TGCGCCAGCAGCCAAGATAGGAACCGCGATGGCTACACCTTC	CASSQDRNRDGYTF
medium-sized	NA	TRBV9	14	TRBJ2-7	TGTGCCAGCAGCTTAGCCGGGGATGACTACGAGCAGTACTTC	CASSLAGDDYEQYF
many	NA	TRBV5-1	15	TRBJ1-2	TGCGCCAGCAGCTGGCGGCACCGCGGGGGCTATGGCTACACCTTC	CASSWRHRGGYGYTF
many	NA	TRBV9	15	TRBJ2-1	TGTGCCAGCAGCGCTGGGGCACAACCGGTCAATGAGCAGTTCTTC	CASSAGAQPVNEQFF
NA	TRBD2	TRBV7-6	14	TRBJ2-1	TGTGCCAGCAGCTCTCCGACTAGCCCCCCGGGGCAGTTCTTC	CASSSPTSPPGQFF
many	NA	TRBV7-3	15	TRBJ2-1	TGTGCCAGCAGCTCAGGGGGGGCTCCCTACAATGAGCAGTTCTTC	CASSSGGAPYNEQFF
many	NA	TRBV5-1	14	TRBJ2-7	TGCGCCAGCAGCTTGTCCGCAGGGAACTACGAGCAGTACTTC	CASSLSAGNYEQYF
many	NA	TRBV7-6	14	TRBJ2-7	TGTGCCAGCAGCTTTGGGGGGGCGGCCTACGAGCAGTACTTC	CASSFGGAAYEQYF
many	TRBD2	TRBV7-7	15	TRBJ2-3	TGTGCCAGCAGCTTAAGTGCCACTAGCGGAGATACGCAGTATTTT	CASSLSATSGDTQYF
many	NA	TRBV4-1	14	TRBJ1-4	TGCGCCAGCAGCCAAGACCCGACTTTGGAAAAACTGTTTTTT	CASSQDPTLEKLFF
many	TRBD2	TRBV4-3	17	TRBJ2-2	TGCGCCAGCAGCCAAGATCGTGGGCGGGGGGTGACAGGGGAGCTGTTTTTT	CASSQDRGRGVTGELFF
many	NA	TRBV29-1	14	TRBJ2-2	TGCAGCGTGGAGGCAGGGGCAAACACCGGGGAGCTGTTTTTT	CSVEAGANTGELFF
many	TRBD2	TRBV27	18	TRBJ2-1	TGTGCCAGCAGTTCTAACTACATGGGACTAGCGAGGGGGAATGAGCAGTTCTTC	CASSSNYMGLARGNEQFF
few	NA	TRBV2	10	TRBJ2-1	TGTGCCAGCACCTACAATGAGCAGTTCTTC	CASTYNEQFF
many	NA	TRBV9	13	TRBJ2-7	TGTGCCAGCAGCGTAGAAGACAGCTACGAGCAGTACTTC	CASSVEDSYEQYF
many	NA	TRBV5-4	15	TRBJ2-4	TGTGCCAGCAGCTTGAGAGGGGATGGGAAAAACATTCAGTACTTC	CASSLRGDGKNIQYF
many	NA	TRBV6-1	11	TRBJ2-1	TGTGCCAGCATGAAGAGCGGTGAGCAGTTCTTC	CASMKSGEQFF
many	NA	TRBV5-1	14	TRBJ1-2	TGCGCCAGCAGCTTGGGGGGGGAGGGCCATGGCTACACCTTC	CASSLGGEGHGYTF
many	NA	TRBV9	13	TRBJ1-2	TGTGCCAGCAGCGTAGGGAAAACCTATGGCTACACCTTC	CASSVGKTYGYTF
few	NA	TRBV7-9	15	TRBJ2-3	TGTGCCAGCAGCTTAGGGACAAGCGGCACAGATACGCAGTATTTT	CASSLGTSGTDTQYF
many	TRBD1	TRBV4-1	17	TRBJ1-1	TGCGCCAGCAGCCCCCGGCAGGGGGATACAAGAAACACTGAAGCTTTCTTT	CASSPRQGDTRNTEAFF
many	NA	TRBV4-1	13	TRBJ1-2	TGCGCCAGCAGCTTAGACAGGAGCTATGGCTACACCTTC	CASSLDRSYGYTF
many	NA	TRBV5-6	14	TRBJ2-7	TGTGCCAGCAGCTTCGGGTCGACTGACCTGGGGCAGTACTTC	CASSFGSTDLGQYF
many	TRBD2	TRBV6-5	16	TRBJ2-1	TGTGCCAGCAGTTACAGTCTAGCGGGGTTCTACAATGAGCAGTTCTTC	CASSYSLAGFYNEQFF
many	NA	TRBV7-6	15	TRBJ2-5	TGTGCCAGCAGCCAGGGACCTCTGTGGGGTGAGACCCAGTACTTC	CASSQGPLWGETQYF
many	NA	TRBV5-5	16	TRBJ2-1	TGTGCCAGCAGCTTGTACGTCCTGGGAGGCTACAATGAGCAGTTCTTC	CASSLYVLGGYNEQFF
many	TRBD1	TRBV29-1	14	TRBJ2-7	TGCAGCGTGACCGGGCACAGGGGAGCCTACGAGCAGTACTTC	CSVTGHRGAYEQYF
many	TRBD2	TRBV10-3	16	TRBJ2-1	TGTGCCATCAGTAGAGAGCTAGCGGGCACCAACAATGAGCAGTTCTTC	CAISRELAGTNNEQFF
NA	NA	TRBV27	13	TRBJ2-2	TGTGCCAGCAGTTTATACAACACCGGGGAGCTGTTTTTT	CASSLYNTGELFF
many	TRBD1	TRBV12-5	13	TRBJ1-2	TGTGCTAGTGGTACAGGGGTCTACTATGGCTACACCTTC	CASGTGVYYGYTF
many	NA	TRBV20-1	16	TRBJ2-1	TGCAGTGCTACCCCAGCGGTGGGGCTTGGTGAAAATGAGCAGTTCTTC	CSATPAVGLGENEQFF
many	TRBD1	TRBV12-5	15	TRBJ2-1	TGTGCTAGTGGTTCGACAGGGGAGAACTACAATGAGCAGTTCTTC	CASGSTGENYNEQFF
many	NA	TRBV4-3	14	TRBJ2-1	TGCGCCAGCAGCCAAGATAGTGAAGGGGCAGGGGAGTTCTTC	CASSQDSEGAGEFF
many	NA	TRBV7-9	17	TRBJ2-1	TGTGCCAGCAGCTTAGGACCGGGCAGGAGCTCCTACAATGAGCAGTTCTTC	CASSLGPGRSSYNEQFF
many	NA	TRBV5-8	15	TRBJ2-5	TGTGCCAGCAGCTTGGGAGTACAGGGCCAAGAGACCCAGTACTTC	CASSLGVQGQETQYF
many	NA	TRBV5-1	19	TRBJ2-3	TGCGCCAGCAGCTGGGGGGACAGCCTCATTACCTTTAGCACAGATACGCAGTATTTT	CASSWGDSLITFSTDTQYF
many	NA	TRBV21-1	19	TRBJ1-5	TGTGCCAGCAGGACTGGTGGGATGGGCCACCCGGGCAGCAATCAGCCCCAGCATTTT	CASRTGGMGHPGSNQPQHF
NA	NA	TRBV25-1	13	TRBJ2-4	TGTGCCAGCAGCGACCACGGGGAGGACATTCAGTACTTC	CASSDHGEDIQYF
many	NA	TRBV12-3/TRBV12-4	16	TRBJ2-7	TGTGCCAGCAGGCCACCTCAGGGTCTAGTATCCTACGAGCAGTACTTC	CASRPPQGLVSYEQYF
many	TRBD2	TRBV20-1	17	TRBJ2-1	TGCAGTGCACCGGGACTAGCGGGGGGGAGCTCCTACAATGAGCAGTTCTTC	CSAPGLAGGSSYNEQFF
many	NA	TRBV4-1	15	TRBJ2-1	TGCGCCAGCAGCCAAGGTACTCTAGCTGCCAATGAGCAGTTCTTC	CASSQGTLAANEQFF
many	NA	TRBV12-3/TRBV12-4	11	TRBJ1-2	TGTGCCAGCATAGGGAGCTATGGCTACACCTTC	CASIGSYGYTF
many	TRBD1	TRBV6-2/TRBV6-3	14	TRBJ2-3	TGTGCCGGACGGACAGGGAGGAACGCAGATACGCAGTATTTT	CAGRTGRNADTQYF
NA	TRBD1	TRBV5-1	16	TRBJ1-1	TGCGCCAGCAGCTTGTGGGACAGGGGTTTGTACACTGAAGCTTTCTTT	CASSLWDRGLYTEAFF